A selection of T cell receptor beta chains follows, all from one sample in a study of response to subunit inactivated influenza vaccine. TCRdb recomputed calls from the RT-PCR reads with MiXCR, one row per CDR3 protein. The sample lists some 200,000 distinct CDR3 sequences; about an eighth were seen once. These data also featured in a second study, about T cells expressing NK-cell markers.

The sequences come from CD8+ T cells sorted from PBMCs, collected roughly 12 days after vaccination. The receptors were sampled from a man aged 50-59 years who received an inactivated influenza vaccine. The CDR3 runs from the conserved cysteine through the conserved F or W. D genes are given only for firm matches. Where a row states a size, it is once, few, many or the class of an expanded clone; other rows omit it.

cdr3_nt | cdr3_aa | d_call | j_call | v_call | clone_size
TGCACCGCTTTTTCGGACAGGGGATATTATGGCTACACCTTC | CTAFSDRGYYGYTF | TRBD1 | TRBJ1-2 | TRBV20-1 | .
TGTGCCAGCAGCGAGAACCCACAGGGGAGCTCCTACAATGAGCAGTTCTTC | CASSENPQGSSYNEQFF | TRBD1 | TRBJ2-1 | TRBV9 | .
TGCGCCAGCAGCCAAGAAGAAGGCACAGATACGCAGTATTTT | CASSQEEGTDTQYF | . | TRBJ2-3 | TRBV4-1 | .
TGTGCCACCGCTACGGACACCGAGGGCGAGACCCAGTACTTC | CATATDTEGETQYF | . | TRBJ2-5 | TRBV28 | few
TGTGCCAGCAGCCAAGTCTTCGAGGGGGCGAAGAACACTGAAGCTTTCTTT | CASSQVFEGAKNTEAFF | TRBD1 | TRBJ1-1 | TRBV4-2 | few
TGTGCCAGCAGGGTAGGGGTCAGGGGTGACTCTGGGGCCAACGTCCTGACTTTC | CASRVGVRGDSGANVLTF | . | TRBJ2-6 | TRBV13 | .
TGTGCCACCAGCAGAGATCGTTTGGGCGCCTACAATGAGCAGTTCTTC | CATSRDRLGAYNEQFF | . | TRBJ2-1 | TRBV15 | few
TGTGCCAGCAGCCCACGGGACTCCACTCCGGGGGGAACTAGTGAGCAGTTCTTC | CASSPRDSTPGGTSEQFF | TRBD2 | TRBJ2-1 | TRBV5-6 | few
TGTGCCAGCAGCACAACTAGCGGGGCCTACGAGCAGTACTTC | CASSTTSGAYEQYF | TRBD2 | TRBJ2-7 | TRBV13 | once
TGCAGCGTTGATGCGGGACGGATCTATGGCTACACCTTC | CSVDAGRIYGYTF | . | TRBJ1-2 | TRBV29-1 | many
TGTGCCAGCAGCTTAGCGGGGGAGAGCTCCTACAATGAGCAGTTCTTC | CASSLAGESSYNEQFF | TRBD2 | TRBJ2-1 | TRBV28 | few
TGTGCCAGCAGTTTAACAGGGATGAACACCGGGGAGCTGTTTTTT | CASSLTGMNTGELFF | . | TRBJ2-2 | TRBV12-3/TRBV12-4 | few
TGTGCCAGCAGGCGTGGGTTTTATGAGCAGTTCTTC | CASRRGFYEQFF | . | TRBJ2-1 | TRBV6-2/TRBV6-3 | .
TGTGCCAGCAGTTTAAGCGGGTCCTCCAATGAGCAGTTCTTC | CASSLSGSSNEQFF | . | TRBJ2-1 | TRBV12-3/TRBV12-4 | few
TGCAGTGCTAGAGGGACTGAGACCGGGGAGCTGTTTTTT | CSARGTETGELFF | . | TRBJ2-2 | TRBV20-1 | few
TGTGCCACCTTGCTAGCGGCGTCCTACAATGAGCAGTTCTTC | CATLLAASYNEQFF | TRBD2 | TRBJ2-1 | TRBV6-2/TRBV6-3 | .
TGTGCCAGCAGCTTAGAACTAGCTACAACATACGAGCAGTACTTC | CASSLELATTYEQYF | . | TRBJ2-7 | TRBV7-6 | few
TGTGCCAGCTCACCGACAGACTGGGGAGGGGAGACCCAGTACTTC | CASSPTDWGGETQYF | TRBD2 | TRBJ2-5 | TRBV18 | .
TGTGCCAGCAGCCCCAGTGTCGGGGGGCTCGGCGAGCAGTACTTC | CASSPSVGGLGEQYF | . | TRBJ2-7 | TRBV7-9 | few
TGTGCCAGCAGCCCTGGGAGGGACTCTGGGGCCAACGTCCTGACTTTC | CASSPGRDSGANVLTF | TRBD2 | TRBJ2-6 | TRBV27 | few
TGCAGCGTTGGTTTGGGGGGAGCCTACGAGCAGTACTTC | CSVGLGGAYEQYF | . | TRBJ2-7 | TRBV29-1 | .
TGCGCCAGCACCCAAGGGAAGGGACTAGCGGGGGGGCCGGATACGCAGTATTTT | CASTQGKGLAGGPDTQYF | TRBD2 | TRBJ2-3 | TRBV4-1 | few
TGCAGCGTTGATCCTCGGGCTAGCGGGTACAATGAGCAGTTCTTC | CSVDPRASGYNEQFF | TRBD2 | TRBJ2-1 | TRBV29-1 | .
TGTGCCAGCAGCATGGGCCGGCGGGCGGACTACGAGCAGTACTTC | CASSMGRRADYEQYF | . | TRBJ2-7 | TRBV6-1 | few
TGTGCCAGCAGCTCTGACCGACAAGAGACCCAGTACTTC | CASSSDRQETQYF | . | TRBJ2-5 | TRBV7-6 | .
TGTGCCACCAGCAGAGATTGGGCGGGAGGGTATGGCGAGCAGTACTTC | CATSRDWAGGYGEQYF | TRBD2 | TRBJ2-7 | TRBV15 | .
TGCGCTAGCAGCCAAGGGGGGTTAGGACTCCAGAGCTCCTACAATGAGCAGTTCTTC | CASSQGGLGLQSSYNEQFF | . | TRBJ2-1 | TRBV4-3 | .
TGTGCCAGTAGTACCACAAACATAGCGGGAGACCGAACCGGGGAGCTGTTTTTT | CASSTTNIAGDRTGELFF | TRBD2 | TRBJ2-2 | TRBV19 | once
TGTGCCAGCAGCAGGACGGCTACTGAAGCTTTCTTT | CASSRTATEAFF | . | TRBJ1-1 | TRBV12-3/TRBV12-4 | few
TGCGCCAGCAGCCAAACTAGCGGGGGGGCCAGTGAGCAGTTCTTC | CASSQTSGGASEQFF | TRBD2 | TRBJ2-1 | TRBV4-3 | .
TGTGCCAGCAGCCAGGAACAGGGTTACGAGCAGTACTTC | CASSQEQGYEQYF | . | TRBJ2-7 | TRBV4-2 | few
TGTGCCAGCAGCCATCGGACAGGGGGGATGTGGCCCCAGCATTTT | CASSHRTGGMWPQHF | TRBD1 | TRBJ1-5 | TRBV3-1 | few
TGCAGCGTTGACGGTGGGCATGGCTACACCTTC | CSVDGGHGYTF | . | TRBJ1-2 | TRBV29-1 | .
TGTGCCAGCAGTGAAGAAACCCGACAGGGCCCAGATACGCAGTATTTT | CASSEETRQGPDTQYF | TRBD1 | TRBJ2-3 | TRBV25-1 | .
TGTGCCAGCAGTTTGCGTGGGTACGAGCAGTACTTC | CASSLRGYEQYF | . | TRBJ2-7 | TRBV28 | many
TGCGCCAGCAGCCAGGGTAGACAGATGAACACTGAAGCTTTCTTT | CASSQGRQMNTEAFF | . | TRBJ1-1 | TRBV4-3 | few
TGTGCCACCAGCAAAACAGGGGCAGGAGGGGAGACCCAGTACTTC | CATSKTGAGGETQYF | . | TRBJ2-5 | TRBV15 | few
TGTGCCAGCAGTTTCACTAGCAAAGACATTCAGTACTTC | CASSFTSKDIQYF | . | TRBJ2-4 | TRBV28 | few
TGTGCCTGGAGTGGGGCCCGGGTCAGATTTAACTATGGCTACACCTTC | CAWSGARVRFNYGYTF | . | TRBJ1-2 | TRBV30 | few
TGTGCCAGCAGGTCTACTAGCGCGGATACGCAGTATTTT | CASRSTSADTQYF | TRBD2 | TRBJ2-3 | TRBV11-2 | once
TGTGCCAGCAGTTACACGATCTCGACAGTAAGCACTGAAGCTTTCTTT | CASSYTISTVSTEAFF | . | TRBJ1-1 | TRBV6-2/TRBV6-3 | once
TGTGAATCGTTTAGCGCCTGGAAAAGGAACACCGGGGAGCTGTTTTTT | CESFSAWKRNTGELFF | . | TRBJ2-2 | TRBV6-1 | few
TGTGCCATCAGCGTAGGACTAGCGGGAAGCACAGATACGCAGTATTTT | CAISVGLAGSTDTQYF | TRBD2 | TRBJ2-3 | TRBV10-3 | .
TGCGCCAGCAGCTTGGTGAACAGTCTCTATGGCTACACCTTC | CASSLVNSLYGYTF | . | TRBJ1-2 | TRBV5-1 | .
TGTGCCAGCAGTTTTAATAGGGCCAATGAGCAGTTCTTC | CASSFNRANEQFF | . | TRBJ2-1 | TRBV28 | .
TGTGCCAGCAGCTTACTAGTCTGGCGGGGCCAGTATTTT | CASSLLVWRGQYF | . | TRBJ2-3 | TRBV7-2 | few
TGTGCCAGCAGCCCCCGTCCTAGCGGGGAAAAAAATGAGCAGTTCTTC | CASSPRPSGEKNEQFF | TRBD2 | TRBJ2-1 | TRBV7-9 | .
TGCAGTGCTAGGTCTGGGGTGGGACGACTAGCGGACCGTGCTAGCACAGATACGCAGTATTTT | CSARSGVGRLADRASTDTQYF | TRBD2 | TRBJ2-3 | TRBV20-1 | .
TGTGCCAGCAGCTTAGCGCCTAGCGGGGTTTTCACAGATACGCAGTATTTT | CASSLAPSGVFTDTQYF | TRBD2 | TRBJ2-3 | TRBV7-2 | few
TGTGCCATCAGTGCGAGTGGAGGGATGAACACTGAAGCTTTCTTT | CAISASGGMNTEAFF | . | TRBJ1-1 | TRBV10-3 | many
TGTGCCGGTCAAGGGGACACTGAAGCTTTCTTT | CAGQGDTEAFF | . | TRBJ1-1 | TRBV7-9 | few
TGTGCCAGCAGCTCCGCCAGGAACACCGGGGAGCTGTTTTTT | CASSSARNTGELFF | . | TRBJ2-2 | TRBV11-2 | .
TGTGCCAGCAGTTTGGGATATTCTGAAGCTTTCTTT | CASSLGYSEAFF | . | TRBJ1-1 | TRBV6-2/TRBV6-3 | .
TGTGCCAGCTGTGGAAGCGGGGGGGCTTATGAGCAGTTCTTC | CASCGSGGAYEQFF | TRBD2 | TRBJ2-1 | TRBV2 | .
TGTGCCAGCAGTACGTCCCAGCGGGGGAATGACAATGAGCAGTTCTTC | CASSTSQRGNDNEQFF | TRBD2 | TRBJ2-1 | TRBV28 | .
TGTGCCAGCAGTGGCACTGCATACAATGAGCAGTTCTTC | CASSGTAYNEQFF | . | TRBJ2-1 | TRBV4-2 | many
TGCAGCGCCACCGGGACAGTTACCTATGGCTACACCTTC | CSATGTVTYGYTF | TRBD1 | TRBJ1-2 | TRBV29-1 | .
TGTGCCAGCAGTTCGGGACAGCTCGGCACAGATACGCAGTATTTT | CASSSGQLGTDTQYF | TRBD1 | TRBJ2-3 | TRBV28 | few